This TCR beta chain was profiled in a study of blood T cell repertoires in COVID-19. This clone occurred once. Sequencing used immunoSEQ multiplex PCR; TCRdb keeps in-frame clones, though not all of them. In the table there are over 200,000 clones, approximately 84% of which are singletons. The CDR3 extends over 15 amino acids. CDR1 is SEHNR and CDR2 is FQNEAQ in the germline V gene (reference sequence). Trimming removed 2 bases at V and 8 bases at J, with 16 bases between. The sample taken for sequencing was peripheral blood. The V gene is TRBV7-9, the J gene TRBJ2-1; D is possibly TRBD2 (7 bases). The sequence derives from a man aged 50 to 60 with active or convalescent COVID-19. CDR3 loop: CASSLMGGGWDEQFF. The CDR3 DNA is TGTGCCAGCAGCTTAATGGGCGGGGGCTGGGATGAGCAGTTCTTC.